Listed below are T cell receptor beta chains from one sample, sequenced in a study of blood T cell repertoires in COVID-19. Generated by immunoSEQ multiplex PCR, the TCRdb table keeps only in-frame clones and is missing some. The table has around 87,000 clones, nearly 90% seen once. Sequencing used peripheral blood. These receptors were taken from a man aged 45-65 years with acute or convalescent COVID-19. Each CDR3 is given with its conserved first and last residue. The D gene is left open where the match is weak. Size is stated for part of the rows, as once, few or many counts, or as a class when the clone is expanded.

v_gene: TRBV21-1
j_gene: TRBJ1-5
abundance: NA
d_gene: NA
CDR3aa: CASSEPITGGSQPQHF
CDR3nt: TGTGCCAGCAGCGAGCCTATAACAGGGGGCAGTCAGCCCCAGCATTTT

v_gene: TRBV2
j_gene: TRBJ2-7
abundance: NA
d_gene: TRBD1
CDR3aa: CASSRDRDYEQYF
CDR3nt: TGTGCCAGCAGCCGGGACAGGGACTACGAGCAGTACTTC

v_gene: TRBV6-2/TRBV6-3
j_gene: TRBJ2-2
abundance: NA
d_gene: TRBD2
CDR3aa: CASSFRLAGGLNTGELFF
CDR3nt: TGTGCCAGCAGTTTCCGACTAGCGGGGGGCTTAAACACCGGGGAGCTGTTTTTT

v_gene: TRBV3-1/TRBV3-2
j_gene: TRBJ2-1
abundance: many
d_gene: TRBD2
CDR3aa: CASSLTSGGGEQFF
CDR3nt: TGTGCCAGCAGCCTGACTAGCGGGGGGGGCGAGCAGTTCTTC

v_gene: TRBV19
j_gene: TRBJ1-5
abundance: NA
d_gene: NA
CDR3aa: CASSMTGQYNQPQHF
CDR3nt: TGTGCCAGTAGTATGACCGGACAGTACAATCAGCCCCAGCATTTT

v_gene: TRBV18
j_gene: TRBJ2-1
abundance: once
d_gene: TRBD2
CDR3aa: CASSQTLAGVDREQFF
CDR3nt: TGTGCCAGCTCACAAACCTTAGCGGGGGTGGATCGTGAGCAGTTCTTC

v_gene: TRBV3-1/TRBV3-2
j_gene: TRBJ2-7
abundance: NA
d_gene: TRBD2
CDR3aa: CASSPPGLAGLYF
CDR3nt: TGTGCCAGCAGCCCTCCGGGACTAGCAGGTTTGTACTTC

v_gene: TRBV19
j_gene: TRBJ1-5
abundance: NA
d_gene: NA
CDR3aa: CASSIYRASNQPQHF
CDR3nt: TGTGCCAGTAGTATCTACAGGGCCAGCAATCAGCCCCAGCATTTT

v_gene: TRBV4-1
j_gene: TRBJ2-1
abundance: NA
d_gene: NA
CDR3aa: CASSGTVYNEQFF
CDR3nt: TGCGCCAGCAGCGGTACGGTTTACAATGAGCAGTTCTTC

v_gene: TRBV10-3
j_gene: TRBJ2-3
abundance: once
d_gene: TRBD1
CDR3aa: CANRQGPSTDTQYF
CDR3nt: TGTGCCAACCGACAGGGCCCTAGCACAGATACGCAGTATTTT

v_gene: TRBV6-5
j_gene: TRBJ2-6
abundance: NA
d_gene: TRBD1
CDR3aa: CASREQGAGANVLTF
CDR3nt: TGTGCCAGCAGGGAGCAGGGGGCTGGGGCCAACGTCCTGACTTTC

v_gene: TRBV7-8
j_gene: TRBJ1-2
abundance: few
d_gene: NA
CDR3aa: CASSLRTGSYGYTF
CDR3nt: TGTGCCAGCAGCCTGCGAACAGGGAGCTATGGCTACACCTTC

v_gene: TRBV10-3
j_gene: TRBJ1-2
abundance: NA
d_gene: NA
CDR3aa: CAIRRDNYGYTF
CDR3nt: TGTGCCATCCGACGGGATAACTATGGCTACACCTTC

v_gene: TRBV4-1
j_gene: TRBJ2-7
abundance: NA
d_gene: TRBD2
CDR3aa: CASSHTRTSGLNSYEQYF
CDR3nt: TGCGCCAGCAGCCATACCAGGACTAGCGGCCTGAACTCCTACGAGCAGTACTTC

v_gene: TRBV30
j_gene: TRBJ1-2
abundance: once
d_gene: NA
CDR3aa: CAWRGGGRGGYTF
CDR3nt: TGTGCCTGGAGAGGGGGGGGACGAGGAGGCTACACCTTC

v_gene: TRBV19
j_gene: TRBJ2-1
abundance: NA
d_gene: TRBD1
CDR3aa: CASSSQGVNEQFF
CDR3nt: TGTGCCAGTAGTAGTCAGGGGGTTAATGAGCAGTTCTTC

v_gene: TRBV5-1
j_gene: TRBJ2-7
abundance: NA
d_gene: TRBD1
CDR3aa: CASSFTGVTYEQYF
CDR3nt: TGCGCCAGCAGCTTCACAGGGGTAACCTACGAGCAGTACTTC

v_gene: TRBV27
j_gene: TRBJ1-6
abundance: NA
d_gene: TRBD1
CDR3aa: CASTDFPGQRNSPLHF
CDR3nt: TGTGCCAGCACTGACTTCCCGGGACAGAGGAATTCACCCCTCCACTTT

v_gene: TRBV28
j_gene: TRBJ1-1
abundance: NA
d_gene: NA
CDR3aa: CASSSGGAMGTEAFF
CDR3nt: TGTGCCAGCAGTTCGGGGGGCGCGATGGGCACTGAAGCTTTCTTT